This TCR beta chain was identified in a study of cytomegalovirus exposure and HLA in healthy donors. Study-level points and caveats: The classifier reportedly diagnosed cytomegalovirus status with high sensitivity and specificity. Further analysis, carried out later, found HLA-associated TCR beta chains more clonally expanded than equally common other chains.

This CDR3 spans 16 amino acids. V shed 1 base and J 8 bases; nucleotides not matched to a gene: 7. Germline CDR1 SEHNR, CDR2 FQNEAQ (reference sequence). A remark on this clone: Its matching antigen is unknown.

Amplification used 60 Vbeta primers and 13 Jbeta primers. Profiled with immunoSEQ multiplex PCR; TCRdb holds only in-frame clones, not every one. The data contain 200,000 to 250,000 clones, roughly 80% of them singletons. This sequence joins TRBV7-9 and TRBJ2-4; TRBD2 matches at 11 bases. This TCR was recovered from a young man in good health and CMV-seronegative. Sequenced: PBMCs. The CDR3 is CASSLESSGRRDIQYF. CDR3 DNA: TGTGCCAGCAGCTTAGAGTCTAGCGGGAGGAGAGACATTCAGTACTTC.